This T cell receptor beta chain was documented in a study of shared clonotypes between healthy human individuals. At the level of the study: The cohort had a couple of women and a few men, ages 18 to 49. Findings of the study overall: Some clonotypes were shared by all four sorted-subset donors, while others were not shared. The non-shared ones had lower generation probabilities than the shared ones. For naive CD4 cells, 4.5% to 6.5% of clonotypes were shared across four donors.

Over several immunoSEQ plates, each subset's genomic DNA was distributed in even portions. The table came from immunoSEQ multiplex PCR; TCRdb's copy has only in-frame clones and leaves some out. The profile shows approximately 500,000 clones, about 96% of them singletons. CDR1 is MDHEN, CDR2 SYDVKM, per germline. J lost 12 bases, V lost 5 bases, and 8 bases had no gene match. The CDR3 has 12 amino acids. About this clone itself: Its antigen is as yet unknown.

The origin of this receptor is a woman under 40 in good health. The sample consisted of naive CD4+ T cells sorted from blood. Documented subset: CD45RA+ positively selected. The V and J genes are TRBV28 and TRBJ1-2; the match to TRBD1 covers 8 bases. The CDR3 DNA sequence: TGTGCCAGCAGTATCTCCCGGACAGGGCACACCTTC. Translating gives CASSISRTGHTF.